This TCR beta chain was documented in a study of post-analysis software for immune sequencing data. The overall study: There were relapsing-remitting, secondary progressive and progressive-relapsing multiple sclerosis among the disease courses included.

Whole-study findings and limits: The study found significantly lower normalized Chao1 diversity in multiple sclerosis patients than in controls. Batch-matched samples strongly co-clustered by F measure.

About this clonotype: Its antigen remains unknown.

Researchers reported that TCR beta cDNA libraries carried unique molecular identifiers. Out of 1 to 10 million T cells, roughly 0.5 million cDNA molecules were generated. Using its own MiXCR run on the PCR reads, TCRdb lists one record per CDR3 protein. The table includes about 540,000 distinct CDR3 sequences, roughly 34% detected once. The clonotype was recovered from a girl younger than 18 with multiple sclerosis. Sequencing was done on a sample of blood.

The CDR3, as DNA: TGTGCCAGCCGGGGACGGACGAACACTGAAGCTTTCTTT. This sequence encodes CASRGRTNTEAFF. The chain couples TRBV6-4 to TRBJ1-1; D perhaps matches TRBD1 (5 bases). Germline-derived CDR1 and CDR2 are MRHNA and SNTAGT. V gave up 8 bases and J gave up 1 base, with 11 bases separating them. CDR3 length: 13 amino acids.